This T cell receptor (beta chain) came from a study of beta chain features in type 1 diabetes. Study findings and constraints: Shortening that was moderate but significant affected the TCRB CDR3s of Type 1 diabetes patients in all four CD4+ subsets. Researchers could not determine here whether HLA type influences TCRB rearrangement.

Investigators reverse transcribed all isolated RNA, so they sequenced expressed TCRB transcripts. Only in-frame clones appear in the TCRdb table, and some are missing; sequencing was by immunoSEQ multiplex PCR. Here the sample spans around 130,000 clones, approximately 10% being singletons. Germline V gene sequence: CDR1 ENHRY, CDR2 SYGVKD. V was trimmed by 1 base and J by 0 bases, leaving 9 bases between them. This CDR3 contains 15 residues. Every single donor gave one heparinised blood draw, and these averaged approximately 100 mL. Once sorted, every population was more than 95% pure. Turning to this clone: Its antigen is still unknown.

The V gene is TRBV10-3, the J gene TRBJ1-1; D gene uncertain. What was sequenced was central memory CD4+ T cells from blood. The receptor was isolated from a man in his thirties or forties with type 1 diabetes. The CDR3 here is CAISELEQLNTEAFF. The CDR3 DNA reads as TGTGCCATCAGTGAGTTGGAACAGCTGAACACTGAAGCTTTCTTT.